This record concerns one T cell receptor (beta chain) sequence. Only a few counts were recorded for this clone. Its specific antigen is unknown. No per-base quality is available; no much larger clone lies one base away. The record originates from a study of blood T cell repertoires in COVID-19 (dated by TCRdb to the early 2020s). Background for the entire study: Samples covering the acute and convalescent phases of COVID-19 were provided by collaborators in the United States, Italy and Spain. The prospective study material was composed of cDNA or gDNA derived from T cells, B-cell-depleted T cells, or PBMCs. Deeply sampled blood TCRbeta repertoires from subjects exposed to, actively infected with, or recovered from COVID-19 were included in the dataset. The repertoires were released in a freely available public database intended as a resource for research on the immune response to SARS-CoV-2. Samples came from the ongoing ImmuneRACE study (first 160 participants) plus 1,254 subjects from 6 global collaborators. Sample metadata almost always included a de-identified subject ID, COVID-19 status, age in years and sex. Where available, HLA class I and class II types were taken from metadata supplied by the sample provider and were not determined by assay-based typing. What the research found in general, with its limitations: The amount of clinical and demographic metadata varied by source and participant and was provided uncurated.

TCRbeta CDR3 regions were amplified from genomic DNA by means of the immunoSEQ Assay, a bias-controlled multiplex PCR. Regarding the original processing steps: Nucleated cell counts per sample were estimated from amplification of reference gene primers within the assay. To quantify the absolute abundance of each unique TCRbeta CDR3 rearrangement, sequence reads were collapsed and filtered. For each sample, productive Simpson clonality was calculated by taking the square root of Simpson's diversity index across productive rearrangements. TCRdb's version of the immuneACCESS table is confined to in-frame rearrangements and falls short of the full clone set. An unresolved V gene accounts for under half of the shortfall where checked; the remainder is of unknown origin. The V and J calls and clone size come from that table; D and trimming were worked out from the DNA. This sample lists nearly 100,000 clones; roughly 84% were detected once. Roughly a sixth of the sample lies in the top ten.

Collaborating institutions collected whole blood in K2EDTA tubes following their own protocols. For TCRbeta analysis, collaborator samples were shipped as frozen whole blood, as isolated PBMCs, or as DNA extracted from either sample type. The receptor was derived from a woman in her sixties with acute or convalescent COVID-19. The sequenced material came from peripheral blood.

The sequenced DNA is TGTGCCAGTAGTATAGATCGCCCTAGCGGGGGGAACAATGAGCAGTTCTTC. Its amino acids are CASSIDRPSGGNNEQFF. The V and J segments used are TRBV19 and TRBJ2-1; TRBD2 agrees with 11 junctional bases. The V end gives up 0 bases and the J end 5 bases, leaving 6 bases in the junction not matched to a gene. The CDR3 contains 17 residues, cysteine and phenylalanine counted. Of the read, only the CDR3 DNA is kept; its 51 bases are in frame from base 1. The germline V gene (reference sequence) provides CDR1 LNHDA and CDR2 SQIVND.